The 18 T cell receptor beta chains presented below share a single source sample, sequenced in a study of early T cells in non-severe SARS-CoV-2 infection. TCRdb re-analysed the 5' RACE reads in MiXCR, keeping a single row per CDR3 protein. The sample lists 48,000 or so distinct CDR3 sequences; 6.2% were seen once. The specimen was whole blood, collected at baseline. The receptors here all came from an adult who was a healthcare worker with PCR-confirmed SARS-CoV-2 infection or an uninfected control (not recorded which).

This clonotype was picked up many times. The gene calls are TRBV7-6 and TRBJ2-1, with 9 bases fitting TRBD2. Losses at the gene ends were 1 base for V and 8 bases for J; bases not matched to a gene: 9. This CDR3 contains 16 residues. Germline lookup yields CDR1 SGHVS and CDR2 FNYEAQ. Written as DNA, the CDR3 is TGTGCCAGCAGCTTAGGTGGGCTAGCGGGAAGCGATGAGCAGTTCTTC. Protein: CASSLGGLAGSDEQFF.

This clonotype was counted only a few times. The chain couples TRBV2 to TRBJ2-6; D call uncertain. CDR1 and CDR2 (germline): SNHLY, FYNNEI. The ends were cut back, 4 bases at V and 0 bases at J, with 7 bases in the middle. This CDR3 is built from 15 residues. CDR3 nucleotides: TGTGCCAGCAGTGCAGAGGACTCTGGGGCCAACGTCCTGACTTTC. It encodes CASSAEDSGANVLTF.

A few counts support this clonotype. The V gene is TRBV6-6, the J gene TRBJ2-5; D is possibly TRBD1 (6 bases). CDR3 size: 16 residues. The germline V gene has CDR1 MNHNY and CDR2 SVGAGI (reference sequence). The V and J ends lost 3 bases and 5 bases respectively, with 19 bases between them. CDR3 sequence: CASSYSLPKQGETQYF. DNA for the CDR3: TGTGCCAGCAGTTATTCTCTACCGAAGCAGGGGGAGACCCAGTACTTC.

J is TRBJ2-7 and V is TRBV29-1, with TRBD1 as a possible D gene (5 bases). The V end lost 6 bases, the J end lost 1 base, and 10 bases lay between the germline ends. CDR1 is SQVTM and CDR2 is ANQGSEA in the germline V gene. The CDR3 spans 12 residues. The CDR3, as DNA: TGCAGCGTCGCTGGACATTCCTACGAGCAGTACTTC. Amino acid sequence: CSVAGHSYEQYF.

J is TRBJ1-1 and V is TRBV10-3, with 7 nucleotides matching TRBD1. The CDR3 runs 13 residues. Germline lookup yields CDR1 ENHRY and CDR2 SYGVKD. V was clipped by 3 bases and J by 8 bases; unmatched bases: 6. CDR3 sequence: CAISDTGAGEAFF. CDR3 in DNA: TGTGCCATCAGTGACACAGGGGCAGGGGAAGCTTTCTTT.

Ten or more counts support this clonotype. The chain joins TRBV29-1 to TRBJ2-7, with D possibly matching TRBD2 (6 bases). The CDR3 totals 12 residues. Deletions cut 6 bases from V and 4 bases from J, with 13 bases between. Germline CDR1 reads SQVTM; CDR2 reads ANQGSEA. CDR3 nucleotide sequence: TGCAGCGTAGCCGGGGGTTCGTACGAGCAGTACTTC. Translation: CSVAGGSYEQYF.

A few counts support this clonotype. This sequence joins TRBV7-2 and TRBJ2-7; D could derive from TRBD1 or TRBD2 (6 bases each). The germline V and J ends were trimmed by 1 base and 3 bases, with 13 bases remaining between them. Looked up from germline, CDR1 is SGHTA and CDR2 is FQGNSA. This CDR3 comprises 15 residues. CDR3 nucleotides: TGTGCCAGCAGCTTAGGTCGGCGGGGACACTACGAGCAGTACTTC. This gives the protein CASSLGRRGHYEQYF.

This clonotype was detected many times. This rearrangement joins TRBV7-9 to TRBJ1-2, with D unresolved. V was trimmed by 5 bases and J by 5 bases, leaving 12 bases between them. The CDR3 is made up of 13 amino acids. CDR1 SEHNR and CDR2 FQNEAQ come from the germline V gene (reference sequence). The CDR3 coding sequence is TGTGCCAGCAGCCCTGACGGAGAATATGGCTACACCTTC. Translating gives CASSPDGEYGYTF.

At least ten counts were recorded for this clonotype. This rearrangement joins TRBV6-1 to TRBJ2-2; TRBD2 matches at 7 bases. In germline, CDR1 is MNHNS, CDR2 SASEGT. The CDR3 consists of 14 residues. V gave up 3 bases and J gave up 5 bases; unmatched junction bases: 3. The CDR3 sequence: CASSEGGETGELFF. The CDR3 DNA reads as TGTGCCAGCAGTGAGGGAGGGGAAACCGGGGAGCTGTTTTTT.

This clonotype turned up a few times. The chain recombines TRBV29-1 with TRBJ2-7; D might be TRBD1 (6 bases). V lost 6 bases and J lost 5, with 14 bases in between. Germline-derived CDR1 and CDR2 are SQVTM and ANQGSEA. This CDR3 is 12 amino acids long. The CDR3 nucleotides are TGCAGCGTCGAGACAGGATCGGACGAGCAGTACTTC. Its translation is CSVETGSDEQYF.

There are many counts of this clonotype. The chain has TRBV20-1 and TRBJ2-3, with 7 bases fitting TRBD1. The CDR3 contains 16 residues. V trimming: 6 bases; J trimming: 0 bases; junction bases outside the gene matches: 12. The germline V gene encodes CDR1 DFQATT and CDR2 SNEGSKA (reference sequence). CDR3 loop: CSADPPTGISTDTQYF. In nucleotides, the CDR3 is TGCAGTGCGGACCCCCCGACAGGGATTAGCACAGATACGCAGTATTTT.

In its sample, this clonotype was seen many times. The chain recombines TRBV4-3 with TRBJ2-1; D unresolved. The CDR3 runs 14 residues. Germline V gives CDR1 LGHNA, CDR2 YSLEER. V was shortened by 0 bases and J by 12 bases, with 15 bases between the two germline ends. In DNA form, the CDR3 reads TGCGCCAGCAGCCAAGAAGGAATAGCTGGCGGGCAGTTCTTC. It is translated as CASSQEGIAGGQFF.

Relative to its sample, this clonotype is medium-sized. The V gene is TRBV7-2, the J gene TRBJ1-1; perhaps TRBD1 as D (5 bases). CDR3 length: 15 amino acids. The V end lost 5 bases, the J end lost 6 bases, and 19 bases lay between the germline ends. Germline CDR1 is SGHTA and CDR2 is FQGNSA. The CDR3 nucleotides are TGTGCCAGCAGCACCAAGGGGCCCCCGACCCCTGAAGCTTTCTTT. Its translation is CASSTKGPPTPEAFF.

The chain recombines TRBV2 with TRBJ2-3, with D unclear. The length of the CDR3 is 14 residues. Trimming removed 7 bases from V and 0 bases from J, with 11 bases in between. Germline V lookup: CDR1 SNHLY, CDR2 FYNNEI. The CDR3 DNA reads TGTGCCAGCACCCTAGACACTAGCACAGATACGCAGTATTTT. It yields the protein CASTLDTSTDTQYF.

This clonotype was observed at least ten times. The rearrangement joins TRBV6-5 to TRBJ1-6; no reliable D call. Germline-derived CDR1 and CDR2 are MNHEY and SVGAGI. V was clipped by 6 bases and J by 7 bases, with 16 bases between them. The CDR3 runs to 15 residues. The CDR3 DNA follows: TGTGCCAGCAGGCCCGGAGCAGTTTTCAATTCACCCCTCCACTTT. Its protein product is CASRPGAVFNSPLHF.

This clonotype showed up many times. This rearrangement joins TRBV24-1 to TRBJ2-5; TRBD2 aligns across 13 bases. The CDR3 extends over 16 amino acids. Germline trimming cut 4 bases from V and 5 bases from J; bases unmatched to any gene: 6. Per the germline V gene, CDR1 is KGHDR and CDR2 is SFDVKD. CDR3 bases: TGTGCCACCAGTGACGGACTAGCGGGAGTGACGGAGACCCAGTACTTC. Its protein is CATSDGLAGVTETQYF.

This clonotype is classed as medium-sized. The chain carries TRBV12-3 or TRBV12-4 and TRBJ1-1; D not resolved. Trimming cost V 3 bases and J 8 bases, with 7 bases left between them. The CDR3 extends over 11 amino acids. In nucleotides, the CDR3 is TGTGCCAGCAGTTTCTACAGAGAAGCTTTCTTT. This sequence encodes CASSFYREAFF.

In its sample, this clonotype was seen many times. V gene TRBV29-1 combines with J gene TRBJ1-1; maybe TRBD1 (6 bases). CDR1 is SQVTM, CDR2 ANQGSEA, per germline. Trimming shortened V by 5 bases and J by 2 bases, and 15 bases separated the two germline ends. This CDR3 has 14 residues. For the CDR3, the DNA is TGCAGCGTTAATTCCGGACAGCTCAACACTGAAGCTTTCTTT. Translated: CSVNSGQLNTEAFF.